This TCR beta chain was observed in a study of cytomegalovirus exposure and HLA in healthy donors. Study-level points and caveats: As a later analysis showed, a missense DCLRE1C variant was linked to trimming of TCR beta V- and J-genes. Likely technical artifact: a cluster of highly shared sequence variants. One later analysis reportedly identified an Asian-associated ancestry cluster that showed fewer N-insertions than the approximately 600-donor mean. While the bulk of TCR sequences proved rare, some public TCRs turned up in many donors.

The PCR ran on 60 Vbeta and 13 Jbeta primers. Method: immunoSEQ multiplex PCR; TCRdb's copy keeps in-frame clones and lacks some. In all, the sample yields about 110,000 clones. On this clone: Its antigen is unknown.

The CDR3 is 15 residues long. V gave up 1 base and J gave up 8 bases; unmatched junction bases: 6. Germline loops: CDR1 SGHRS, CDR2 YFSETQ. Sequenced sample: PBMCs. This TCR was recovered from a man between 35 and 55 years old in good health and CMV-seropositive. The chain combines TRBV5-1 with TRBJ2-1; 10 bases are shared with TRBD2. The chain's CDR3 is CASSLSGRAFDEQFF. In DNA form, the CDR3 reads TGCGCCAGCAGCTTGAGCGGGAGGGCCTTCGATGAGCAGTTCTTC.